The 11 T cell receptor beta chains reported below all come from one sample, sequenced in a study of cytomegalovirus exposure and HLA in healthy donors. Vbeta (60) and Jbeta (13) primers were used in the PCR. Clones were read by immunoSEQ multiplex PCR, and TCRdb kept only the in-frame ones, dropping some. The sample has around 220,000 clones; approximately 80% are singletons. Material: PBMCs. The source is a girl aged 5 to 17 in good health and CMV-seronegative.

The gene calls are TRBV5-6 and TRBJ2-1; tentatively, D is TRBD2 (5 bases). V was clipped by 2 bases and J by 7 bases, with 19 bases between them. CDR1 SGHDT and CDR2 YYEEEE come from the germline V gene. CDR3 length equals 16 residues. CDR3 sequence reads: CASSLDIGLARNEQFF. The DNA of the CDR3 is TGTGCCAGCAGCTTAGACATTGGTCTAGCCAGAAATGAGCAGTTCTTC.

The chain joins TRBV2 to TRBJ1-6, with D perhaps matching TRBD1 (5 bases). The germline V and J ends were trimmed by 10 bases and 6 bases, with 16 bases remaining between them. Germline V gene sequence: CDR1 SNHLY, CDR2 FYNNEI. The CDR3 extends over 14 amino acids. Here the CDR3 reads CANAETALNSPLHF. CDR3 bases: TGTGCCAACGCGGAGACAGCCCTTAATTCACCCCTCCACTTT.

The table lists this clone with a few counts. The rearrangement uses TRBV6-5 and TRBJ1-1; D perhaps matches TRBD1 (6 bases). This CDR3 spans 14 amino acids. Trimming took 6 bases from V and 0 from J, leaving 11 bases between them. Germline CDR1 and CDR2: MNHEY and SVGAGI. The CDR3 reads CASRTGLMNTEAFF. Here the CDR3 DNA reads TGTGCCAGCAGGACAGGACTCATGAACACTGAAGCTTTCTTT.

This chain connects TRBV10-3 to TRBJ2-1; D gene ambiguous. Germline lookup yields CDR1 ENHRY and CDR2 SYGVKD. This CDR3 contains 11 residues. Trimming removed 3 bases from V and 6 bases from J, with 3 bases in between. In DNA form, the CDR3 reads TGTGCCATCAGTGACGGCAATGAGCAGTTCTTC. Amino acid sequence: CAISDGNEQFF.

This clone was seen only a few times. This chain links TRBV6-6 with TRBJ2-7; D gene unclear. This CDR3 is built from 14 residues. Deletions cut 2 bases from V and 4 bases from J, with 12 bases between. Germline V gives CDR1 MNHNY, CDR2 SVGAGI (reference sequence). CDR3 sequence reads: CASSYPKNGYEQYF. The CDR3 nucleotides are TGTGCCAGCAGTTACCCCAAGAACGGGTACGAGCAGTACTTC.

The CDR3 sequence is CASSSTGQGNYGYTF. The CDR3 DNA sequence: TGTGCCAGCAGTTCGACGGGACAGGGGAACTATGGCTACACCTTC. The V and J genes are TRBV28 and TRBJ1-2; 10 bases map to TRBD1. Trimming cost V 4 bases and J 2 bases; bases outside gene matches: 4. This CDR3 region has 15 residues. From germline, CDR1 is MDHEN and CDR2 SYDVKM.

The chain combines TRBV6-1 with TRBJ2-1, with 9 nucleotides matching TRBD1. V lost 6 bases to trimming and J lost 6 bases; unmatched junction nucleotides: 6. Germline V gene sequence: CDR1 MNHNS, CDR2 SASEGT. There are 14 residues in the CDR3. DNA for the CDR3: TGTGCCAGCAGAGAGGGGACAGGGAGCAATGAGCAGTTCTTC. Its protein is CASREGTGSNEQFF.

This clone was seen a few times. CDR3 amino acids: CSAHLVPSGGGVSYNEQFF. CDR3 in DNA: TGCAGCGCTCACCTTGTACCCTCCGGCGGGGGAGTCTCCTACAATGAGCAGTTCTTC. The chain carries TRBV29-1 and TRBJ2-1; 7 nucleotides agree with TRBD2. Germline V CDR1 and CDR2: SQVTM, ANQGSEA. This CDR3 is built from 19 residues. V shed 7 bases, J shed 0 bases, and the junction held 21 bases outside the gene matches.

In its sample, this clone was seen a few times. CDR3 sequence reads: CASSYSGRGNEKLFF. As DNA, the CDR3 is TGTGCCAGCAGTTACTCGGGACGGGGGAATGAAAAACTGTTTTTT. The chain links TRBV6-6 to TRBJ1-4; the D gene is possibly TRBD1 (5 bases). CDR1 is MNHNY and CDR2 is SVGAGI in the germline V gene (reference sequence). CDR3 length: 15 residues. V shed 0 bases and J shed 5 bases, with 10 bases lying between them.

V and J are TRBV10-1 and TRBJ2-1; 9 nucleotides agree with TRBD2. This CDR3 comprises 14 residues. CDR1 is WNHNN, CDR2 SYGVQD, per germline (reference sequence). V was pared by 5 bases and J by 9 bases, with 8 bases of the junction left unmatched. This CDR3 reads CASSNSGSGGEQFF. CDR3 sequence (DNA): TGCGCCAGCAGTAATAGCGGGAGTGGGGGTGAGCAGTTCTTC.

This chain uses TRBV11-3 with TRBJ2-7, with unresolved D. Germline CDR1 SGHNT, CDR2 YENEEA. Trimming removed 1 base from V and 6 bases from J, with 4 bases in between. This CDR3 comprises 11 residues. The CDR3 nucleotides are TGTGCCAGCAGCTTAGGTAGCGAGCAGTACTTC. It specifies CASSLGSEQYF.